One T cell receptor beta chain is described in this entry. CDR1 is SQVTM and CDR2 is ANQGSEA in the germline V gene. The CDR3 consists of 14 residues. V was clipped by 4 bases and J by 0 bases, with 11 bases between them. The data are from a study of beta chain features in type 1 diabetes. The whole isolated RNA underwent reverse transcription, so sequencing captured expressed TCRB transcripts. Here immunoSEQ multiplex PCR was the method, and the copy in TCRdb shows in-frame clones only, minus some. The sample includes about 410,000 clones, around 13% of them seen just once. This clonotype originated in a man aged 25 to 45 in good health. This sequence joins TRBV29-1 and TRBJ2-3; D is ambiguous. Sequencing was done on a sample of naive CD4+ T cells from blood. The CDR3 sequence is CSVVVGRSTDTQYF. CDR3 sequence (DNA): TGCAGCGTTGTGGTGGGCAGGAGCACAGATACGCAGTATTTT.